This TCR beta chain stems from a study of CXCR3-negative and CXCR3-positive naive CD8 T cells. Study as a whole: Each library gave roughly 1.5 +/- 0.3 million of approximately 150 million TRB reads.

Details on this clonotype: Antigen unknown.

General study findings and limits: TRB CDR3 hydrophobicity was greater in CXCR3-positive naive cells than in CXCR3-negative naive cells. TRB CDR3 properties indicated TCR strength, while surface CD5 was similar across naive subsets. Naive cells that were CXCR3-negative or CXCR3-positive used TRBV-TRBJ genes alike, while memory cells diverged.

The libraries of TRB cDNA were constructed through 5' RACE using UMI labels. TCRdb re-called the 5' RACE reads and gives one entry per CDR3 protein, without DNA. This sample contains roughly 7,300 distinct CDR3 sequences. Germline CDR1 and CDR2: SGDLS and YYNGEE. The CDR3 covers 13 residues. The sample was naive CXCR3+ CD8+ T cells from blood. Subset defined: CD45RO-CCR7+CD27+CD95- naive CD8+ T cells expressing CXCR3 (TNR3+). The V call is TRBV9, the J call TRBJ2-7; TCRdb proposes TRBD2, but this gene call is untestable without DNA. This clonotype originated in a human donor in good health. Some clones in this sample may be carry-over from other donors' samples. The CDR3 protein is CASSVAEGREQYF. Full variable domain (missing parts from reference TRBV9 and TRBJ2-7): DSGVTQTPKHLITATGQRVTLRCSPRSGDLSVYWYQQSLDQGLQFLIQYYNGEERAKGNILERFSAQQFPDLHSELNLSSLELGDSALYFCASSVAEGREQYFGPGTRLTVT.